This T cell receptor (beta chain) was recorded in a study of blood T cell repertoires in COVID-19. Study-level background: Acute-phase and convalescent COVID-19 samples originated in the United States, Italy and Spain. In each case, the material was cDNA or gDNA derived from T cells, B-cell-depleted T cells, or PBMCs.

The CDR3 has 14 amino acids. Trimming at V came to 4 bases and at J to 5 bases, leaving 7 bases not matched to a gene. Germline CDR1 SGHTA, CDR2 FQGNSA. Methods used by the authors: Amplification of reference gene primers provided the estimated nucleated cell counts. Sequencing was performed with immunoSEQ multiplex PCR; in TCRdb, only in-frame clones are kept and a portion is missing. V and J calls and clone size follow that table, whereas D and trimming were derived from the DNA. In the table there are about 120,000 clones, 70% to 90% of which are singletons. The source is a woman between 70 and 85 years old who had recovered from COVID-19. The sequenced material came from peripheral blood. The genes are TRBV7-2 and TRBJ2-5, with TRBD2 identical over 7 bases. The CDR3 here is CASSSGLVRETQYF. The CDR3 DNA follows: TGTGCCAGCAGCTCCGGACTAGTAAGGGAGACCCAGTACTTC.